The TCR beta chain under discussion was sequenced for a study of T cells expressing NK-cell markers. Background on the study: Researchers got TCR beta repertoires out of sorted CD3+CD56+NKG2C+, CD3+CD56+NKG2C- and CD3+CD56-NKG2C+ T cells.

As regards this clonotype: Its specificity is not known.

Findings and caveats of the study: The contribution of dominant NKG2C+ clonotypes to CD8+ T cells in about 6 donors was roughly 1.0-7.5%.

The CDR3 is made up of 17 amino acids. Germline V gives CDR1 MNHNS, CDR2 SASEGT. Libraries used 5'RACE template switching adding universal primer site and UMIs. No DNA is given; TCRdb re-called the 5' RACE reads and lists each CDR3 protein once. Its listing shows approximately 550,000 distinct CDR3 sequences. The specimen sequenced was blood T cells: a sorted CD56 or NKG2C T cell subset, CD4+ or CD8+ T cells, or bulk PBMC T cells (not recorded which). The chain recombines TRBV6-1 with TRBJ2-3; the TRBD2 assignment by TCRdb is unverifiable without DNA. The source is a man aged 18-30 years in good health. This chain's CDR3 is CASRPTRLAESTDTQYF.